This passage covers 7 T cell receptor beta chains from one sample sequenced in a study of cytomegalovirus exposure and HLA in healthy donors. The PCR had 60 Vbeta and 13 Jbeta primers. Sequencing used immunoSEQ multiplex PCR; TCRdb keeps in-frame clones, though not all of them. The sample holds over 100,000 clones; approximately 60% are singletons and the top ten take about 2.6%. Input material: PBMCs. These receptors originate from a woman aged 40-49 years in good health and CMV-seronegative.

The V call is TRBV5-4, the J call TRBJ1-2; 8 nucleotides align to TRBD1. Germline lookup yields CDR1 SGHNT and CDR2 YYREEE (reference sequence). CDR3 length: 13 residues. The trim removed 4 bases at V and 4 bases at J, leaving 3 bases unmatched. The CDR3, as DNA: TGTGCCAGCAGCCCAGGGGGCCCCTATGGCTACACCTTC. Translation gives CASSPGGPYGYTF.

CDR3 nucleotides: TGTGCCAGCAGCTCGTTTCCCTACGAGCAGTACTTC. Amino acid sequence: CASSSFPYEQYF. The V gene is TRBV5-8, the J gene TRBJ2-7; D is ambiguous. Germline CDR1 SGHTS, CDR2 YDEGEE. The CDR3 length is 12 residues. V shed 3 bases and J shed 2 bases, with 6 bases lying between them.

This clone occurred a few times. This sample also contains other DNA sequences that code for the same CDR3. The chain recombines TRBV30 with TRBJ2-2; D possibly corresponds to TRBD1 (5 bases). V lost 3 bases and J lost 1, with 9 bases in between. CDR1 GTSNPN and CDR2 SVGIG come from the germline V gene (reference sequence). The CDR3 runs 14 residues. The CDR3 DNA reads TGTGCCTGGAGACGAAGGGGGAACACCGGGGAGCTGTTTTTT. Translation gives CAWRRRGNTGELFF.

J is TRBJ2-3 and V is TRBV9, with D unclear. This CDR3 spans 12 amino acids. The ends were cut back, 0 bases at V and 5 bases at J, with 4 bases in the middle. Germline V gene lookup returns CDR1 SGDLS and CDR2 YYNGEE. The CDR3 region has the DNA TGTGCCAGCAGCGTAGGTCGAGATACGCAGTATTTT. Amino acid sequence: CASSVGRDTQYF.

The V gene is TRBV12-5, the J gene TRBJ1-1, with 7 bases identical to TRBD1. Per the germline V gene, CDR1 is LGHNT and CDR2 is FRNRAP. The CDR3 contains 13 residues. After removal of 8 bases from V and 3 bases from J, the junction contained 6 bases not matched to a gene. CDR3 region: CASLQGSDTEAFF. CDR3 coding DNA: TGTGCTAGTTTACAGGGGTCGGACACTGAAGCTTTCTTT.

Regarding this clone: The junction departs from the called germline gene at one end, perhaps through a read error. The chain carries TRBV7-6 and TRBJ2-2; 8 bases map to TRBD1. The germline CDR1 and CDR2 sequences are SGHVS and FNYEAQ. The CDR3 sequence is 15 residues long. CDR3 in amino acids: CASSLQGAVTGELFF. For the CDR3, the DNA is TGTGCCAGCAGCTTACAGGGGGCCGTTACCGGGGAGCTGTTCTTT.

The V gene is TRBV18, the J gene TRBJ1-1, with 7 nucleotides matching TRBD1. The length of the CDR3 is 17 residues. V was pared by 3 bases and J by 0 bases, with 10 bases of the junction left unmatched. Germline-derived CDR1 and CDR2 are KGHSH and LQKENI. The CDR3 region has the DNA TGTGCCAGCTCACCTGAAGGGGGCTACACAATGAACACTGAAGCTTTCTTT. This translates into CASSPEGGYTMNTEAFF.